This T cell receptor (beta chain) was profiled in a study of blood T cell repertoires in COVID-19. The CDR3 spans 15 residues. V was pared by 2 bases and J by 8 bases, with 11 bases of the junction left unmatched. CDR1 is MRHNA, CDR2 SNTAGT, per germline. Sequencing was performed with immunoSEQ multiplex PCR; in TCRdb, only in-frame clones are kept and a portion is missing. The sample includes 95,000 to 150,000 clones, around 76% of them seen just once. The sequencing sample was made of peripheral blood. The source of this sequence is a man older than 75 with COVID-19, enrolled during active disease. This chain links TRBV6-4 with TRBJ1-1; 7 bases line up with TRBD1. In nucleotides, the CDR3 is TGTGCCAGCAGTGACGGCGGCAGGGGGTCTCAGGAAGCTTTCTTT. Its protein is CASSDGGRGSQEAFF.